The 23 T cell receptor beta chains below were found in one sample sequenced in a study of read filtering for tumor transcriptome and immune sequencing. The library was built from roughly 400 ng RNA with molecular barcoded adaptors for alpha/delta and beta/gamma chains. TCRdb called the reads again in MiXCR, with one record for every CDR3 protein. The sample shows 50,000 or so distinct CDR3 sequences, less than 20% of them seen only once. Source material: a population of CD138-negative cells sorted from bone marrow. Receptors originate from a donor at least 40 years old with multiple myeloma.

This clonotype was detected only a few times. The chain links TRBV11-3 to TRBJ1-4; a possible D gene is TRBD1 (5 bases). CDR3 length equals 14 residues. Looked up from germline, CDR1 is SGHNT and CDR2 is YENEEA. The V end was cut by 5 bases, the J end by 8 bases, with 15 bases between. CDR3 protein: CASSLQQVGEKLFF. The CDR3 DNA reads as TGTGCCAGCAGCCTCCAACAGGTCGGCGAAAAACTGTTTTTT.

This clonotype is categorized as medium-sized. The rearrangement links TRBV19 to TRBJ2-1, with a possible D match to TRBD1 (6 bases). The CDR3 covers 14 residues. The V and J ends lost 4 bases and 1 base respectively, with 8 bases between them. In germline, CDR1 is LNHDA, CDR2 SQIVND (reference sequence). The CDR3 DNA sequence: TGTGCCAGTAGTAGTCAGGGGTCCTACAATGAGCAGTTCTTC. The encoded protein is CASSSQGSYNEQFF. Using reference TRBV19 and TRBJ2-1 for the parts outside the CDR3, the full variable domain is DGGITQSPKYLFRKEGQNVTLSCEQNLNHDAMYWYRQDPGQGLRLIYYSQIVNDFQKGDIAEGYSVSREKKESFPLTVTSAQKNPTAFYLCASSSQGSYNEQFFGPGTRLTVL.

This chain connects TRBV20-1 to TRBJ2-7, with TRBD2 matching over 10 bases. Per germline, CDR1 DFQATT and CDR2 SNEGSKA (reference sequence). The ends lost 4 bases at V and 7 bases at J; junction bases unmatched: 13. The CDR3 consists of 15 residues. CDR3 in amino acids: CSATISTSGNVEQYF. The CDR3 region has the DNA TGCAGTGCTACCATTTCTACTAGCGGGAATGTAGAGCAGTACTTC.

This clonotype has more than one count but fewer than ten. The rearrangement joins TRBV28 to TRBJ2-1, with 11 bases matching TRBD2. Germline CDR1 MDHEN, CDR2 SYDVKM. The CDR3 runs to 16 residues. V lost 6 bases and J lost 8; bases outside the gene matches: 12. The CDR3 DNA reads as TGTGCCAGCAGCCTAGGGATAGCGGGAGGGCCCTATGAGCAGTTCTTC. This translates into CASSLGIAGGPYEQFF.

This chain links TRBV5-1 with TRBJ1-1; 7 bases agree with TRBD1. Germline loops: CDR1 SGHRS, CDR2 YFSETQ. The length of the CDR3 is 14 residues. V trimming: 6 bases; J trimming: 5 bases; junction bases outside the gene matches: 10. In DNA form, the CDR3 reads TGCGCCAGCACCCTCGACAGGGCGGGAACTGAAGCTTTCTTT. It encodes CASTLDRAGTEAFF.

The gene calls are TRBV10-3 and TRBJ2-1; perhaps TRBD2 as D (6 bases). The V end lost 7 bases, the J end lost 10 bases, and 14 bases lay between the germline ends. The CDR3 length is 12 residues. CDR1 is ENHRY and CDR2 is SYGVKD in the germline V gene. The CDR3 loop reads CAIIAGSGEQFF. DNA of the CDR3: TGTGCCATCATTGCGGGGAGCGGGGAGCAGTTCTTC.

V usage is TRBV7-3 and J usage is TRBJ2-1, with TRBD2 as a possible D gene (6 bases). V was pared by 5 bases and J by 9 bases, with 20 bases between. Germline CDR1 and CDR2: SGHTA and FQGTGA. The CDR3 is made up of 15 amino acids. DNA for the CDR3: TGTGCCAGCAGCATAGGGCTAGAGGGAGGTCTTGAGCAGTTCTTC. The encoded protein is CASSIGLEGGLEQFF.

In this sample, this clonotype turned up many times. The chain employs TRBV18 and TRBJ2-2; 10 bases line up with TRBD1. V trimming: 5 bases; J trimming: 7 bases; junction bases outside the gene matches: 13. Germline CDR1 is KGHSH and CDR2 is LQKENI. This CDR3 has 17 residues. The CDR3 protein is CASSTYQDRGISGELFF. The DNA of the CDR3 is TGTGCCAGCTCAACATACCAGGACAGGGGGATCAGCGGGGAGCTGTTTTTT.

This clonotype came up many times. V is TRBV15 and J is TRBJ2-1; 7 nucleotides line up with TRBD2. Trimming removed 2 bases from V and 3 bases from J; junction bases left unmatched: 22. The CDR3 runs to 21 residues. Germline V gene data show CDR1 as LNHNV and CDR2 as YYDKDF (reference sequence). The CDR3 DNA sequence: TGTGCCACCAGCAGAACATACTTGGGGGGGGAAGGACAACTGAACTACAATGAGCAGTTCTTC. Amino acid sequence: CATSRTYLGGEGQLNYNEQFF.

This clonotype was observed at least ten times. The chain is built from TRBV7-3 and TRBJ2-1, with 8 nucleotides matching TRBD2. This CDR3 is 15 amino acids long. After removal of 5 bases from V and 6 bases from J, the junction contained 9 bases not matched to a gene. Germline V gene sequence: CDR1 SGHTA, CDR2 FQGTGA. The CDR3 loop reads CASSQGSGTFNEQFF. CDR3 nucleotides: TGTGCCAGCAGCCAAGGTAGCGGGACCTTCAATGAGCAGTTCTTC.

By its share, this clonotype is medium-sized. V is TRBV7-9 and J is TRBJ1-1; weak D call: TRBD1 (5 bases). Trimming took off 5 bases at V and 5 bases at J, with 15 bases between the two ends. This CDR3 comprises 14 residues. Germline-derived CDR1 and CDR2 are SEHNR and FQNEAQ (reference sequence). CDR3 residues: CASSLNGAGTEAFF. The CDR3 DNA reads TGTGCCAGCAGCCTCAACGGGGCGGGTACTGAAGCTTTCTTT. Complete variable domain (other parts from reference TRBV7-9 and TRBJ1-1): DTGVSQNPRHKITKRGQNVTFRCDPISEHNRLYWYRQTLGQGPEFLTYFQNEAQLEKSRLLSDRFSAERPKGSFSTLEIQRTEQGDSAMYLCASSLNGAGTEAFFGQGTRLTVV.

This chain connects TRBV18 to TRBJ2-3, with D unresolved. Looked up from germline, CDR1 is KGHSH and CDR2 is LQKENI. There are 12 residues in the CDR3. V was shortened by 2 bases and J by 4 bases, with 4 bases between the two germline ends. The CDR3 region has the DNA TGTGCCAGCTCACCAGAGGCAGATACGCAGTATTTT. It codes for CASSPEADTQYF.

Regarding this clonotype: Possible read error: a much larger clone is one base away. The CDR3 protein is CAGTHGGSSYNEQFF. CDR3 sequence (DNA): TGTGCCGGCACACACGGGGGCAGCTCCTACAATGAGCAGTTCTTC. This rearrangement joins TRBV28 to TRBJ2-1, with D perhaps matching TRBD1 or TRBD2 (6 bases each). Germline V gene lookup returns CDR1 MDHEN and CDR2 SYDVKM. The CDR3 contains 15 residues. V lost 11 bases and J 0 bases, leaving 17 bases between the germline ends.

This clonotype was counted ten times or more. The chain combines TRBV20-1 with TRBJ1-1, with D maybe TRBD1 (5 bases). The V end was cut by 4 bases, the J end by 3 bases, with 9 bases between. This CDR3 contains 12 residues. Germline CDR1 reads DFQATT; CDR2 reads SNEGSKA (reference sequence). CDR3 nucleotide sequence: TGCAGTGCTACCCGACAGTACACTGAAGCTTTCTTT. This sequence encodes CSATRQYTEAFF.

This clonotype was seen at least ten times. V gene TRBV29-1 combines with J gene TRBJ1-2; D is unresolved. This CDR3 is 11 amino acids long. Trimming took 7 bases from V and 6 from J, leaving 12 bases between them. CDR1 SQVTM and CDR2 ANQGSEA come from the germline V gene. The CDR3 sequence: CSATAVDGYTF. CDR3 sequence (DNA): TGCAGCGCCACAGCAGTCGATGGCTACACCTTC.

This clonotype has a count of ten or more. This sequence joins TRBV29-1 and TRBJ2-1; D may correspond to TRBD1 or TRBD2 (5 bases each). Trimming stripped 6 bases from V and 4 bases from J, with 16 bases between. CDR1 SQVTM and CDR2 ANQGSEA come from the germline V gene. The CDR3 covers 14 residues. The DNA for the CDR3 is TGCAGCGTGGACGGGACGGACGAGTACAATGAGCAGTTCTTC. It translates to CSVDGTDEYNEQFF.

This clonotype has a count of ten or more. The chain couples TRBV7-9 to TRBJ2-7; tentative D call: TRBD1 (9 bases). CDR1 is SEHNR and CDR2 is FQNEAQ in the germline V gene (reference sequence). The CDR3 extends over 16 amino acids. The V end was cut by 5 bases, the J end by 0 bases, with 17 bases between. CDR3 DNA sequence: TGTGCCAGCAGCCGCGGGGGGACAGGGAGCTCCTACGAGCAGTACTTC. It translates to CASSRGGTGSSYEQYF.

For this clonotype: One base away lies a much larger clone, so this may be a sequencing read error. The chain carries TRBV20-1 and TRBJ2-5; D is undetermined. CDR1 is DFQATT, CDR2 SNEGSKA, per germline (reference sequence). The CDR3 runs 12 residues. This CDR3 reads CSAGPRLETQNF. CDR3 in DNA: TGCAGTGCTGGACCCAGGCTGGAGACCCAGAACTTC.

This clonotype was seen at least ten times. The CDR3 loop reads CATRRGSTGELFF. As DNA, the CDR3 is TGTGCCACCAGGCGGGGTAGCACCGGGGAGCTGTTTTTT. V is TRBV24-1 and J is TRBJ2-2; tentatively, D is TRBD2 (6 bases). The V and J ends lost 7 bases and 4 bases respectively, with 9 bases between them. This CDR3 contains 13 residues. CDR1 and CDR2 from the germline V gene are KGHDR and SFDVKD.

This clonotype has ten or more counts. The rearrangement joins TRBV9 to TRBJ2-3, with D possibly being TRBD1 (6 bases). The germline gives CDR1 SGDLS, CDR2 YYNGEE. This CDR3 region has 15 residues. V was cut by 3 bases and J by 1 base, with 12 bases left in between. CDR3 in DNA: TGTGCCAGCAGCGAGCAGGGGCTGCGCACAGATACGCAGTATTTT. Translation gives CASSEQGLRTDTQYF.

This clonotype has at least ten counts. V usage is TRBV20-1 and J usage is TRBJ2-5, with TRBD1 as a possible D gene (6 bases). The germline V gene encodes CDR1 DFQATT and CDR2 SNEGSKA (reference sequence). V dropped 6 bases and J dropped 5 bases, with 22 bases sitting between them. This CDR3 is 15 amino acids long. The CDR3 region has the DNA TGCAGTGCCCAACCAACACAGGGAAGGGGGGAGACCCAGTACTTC. It is translated as CSAQPTQGRGETQYF.

This clonotype was picked up many times. The rearrangement links TRBV5-1 to TRBJ2-2, with D possibly matching TRBD1 (5 bases). This CDR3 region has 16 residues. V was clipped by 4 bases and J by 5 bases, with 18 bases between them. CDR1 is SGHRS, CDR2 YFSETQ, per germline. CDR3 residues: CASSLGAITGTGELFF. For the CDR3, the DNA is TGCGCCAGCAGCCTAGGGGCCATAACTGGGACCGGGGAGCTGTTTTTT.

This clonotype occurred a few times. The CDR3 loop reads CASSDAGGAGETQYF. The CDR3, as DNA: TGCGCCAGCAGCGACGCAGGGGGCGCAGGGGAGACCCAGTACTTC. V and J are TRBV5-1 and TRBJ2-5; 8 positions match TRBD1. The CDR3 is 15 residues long. J gave up 5 bases and V 4 bases, and 10 bases lay outside the gene matches. Germline V lookup: CDR1 SGHRS, CDR2 YFSETQ. Complete variable domain (other parts from reference TRBV5-1 and TRBJ2-5): KAGVTQTPRYLIKTRGQQVTLSCSPISGHRSVSWYQQTPGQGLQFLFEYFSETQRNKGNFPGRFSGRQFSNSRSEMNVSTLELGDSALYLCASSDAGGAGETQYFGPGTRLLVL.